The clone carrying this TCR beta chain was found many times. Its antigen is as yet unknown. The data were taken from a study of human T cells and chemical hapten exposure. TCRdb reprocessed the RACE reads with MiXCR, giving one entry per CDR3 protein. This table has roughly 380,000 distinct CDR3 sequences, 4.5% to 6% appearing once. Germline-derived CDR1 and CDR2 are SGHRS and YFSETQ. Trimming removed 4 bases at V and 7 bases at J, with 12 bases between. The length of the CDR3 is 13 residues. Time point of the sample: pre-sensitization, week 0. As to treatment: therapeutic diphenylcyclopropenone sensitization with weekly scalp DPC. Study-level findings and limits: As the donors had alopecia, their immune response may differ from healthy people's.

The rearrangement links TRBV5-1 to TRBJ1-5; no definite D call. The sequence was obtained from a woman in her 50s with alopecia areata. Some clones in this sample may be carry-over from other donors' samples. The sequencing used whole blood, collected in connection with sensitization to the hapten diphenylcyclopropenone (DPC). DNA of the CDR3: TGCGCCAGCAGCCCGGATGGGGTACAGCCCCAGCATTTT. It specifies CASSPDGVQPQHF. Together with reference TRBV5-1 and TRBJ1-5, the CDR3 gives the full variable domain: KAGVTQTPRYLIKTRGQQVTLSCSPISGHRSVSWYQQTPGQGLQFLFEYFSETQRNKGNFPGRFSGRQFSNSRSEMNVSTLELGDSALYLCASSPDGVQPQHFGDGTRLSIL.